This TCR beta chain was identified in a study of shared clonotypes between healthy human individuals (dated by TCRdb to 2018 to 2021). With regard to the full study: The cohort included three men and a couple of women between 18 and 49 years of age. To estimate repertoire size and how much clonotype sharing occurs between individuals, the study deeply sequenced the blood TCR repertoires of about 5 healthy adults. Different laboratories and diverse techniques were used to prepare libraries and sequence TCR repertoires, to increase sequencing depth and limit assay-specific biases. Each donor's leukapheresis produced roughly between roughly 0.85 and 9.5 billion PBMCs. For each donor, CD4 naive and CD4 memory were each given three plates, CD8 naive was given two plates, and CD8 memory was given one plate. Study-wide findings and limitations: Compared with non-shared clonotypes, clonotypes shared by all four sorted-subset donors had higher generation probabilities. Sampling was restricted to blood, and TCR repertoires in tissues likely differ from the TCR repertoires found in blood. The small number of donors limited the genetic and exposure-history diversity represented. Estimated clonotype richness was generally larger for naive than for memory subsets. Pairwise subsampling led to the expectation that sequencing depth would affect the degree of clonotype sharing among donors. Rarefaction of sorted-subset datasets indicated incomplete sequencing despite the large sequencing depth. When a handful of donors were compared, the shared fraction of clonotypes was about 5.5% for naive CD4, 3.5% to 4% for naive CD8, 2.3% for memory CD4, and under 0.5% for memory CD8.

Notes on this clone: The antigen this receptor binds is unknown. No much larger clone is present one base from it, and per-base qualities are unavailable.

Using the deep immunoSEQ assay, multiplex PCR amplified TCR CDR3 regions from genomic DNA. Extracted genomic DNA from each cell subset was distributed evenly across all wells of several immunoSEQ 96-well plates, and each plate was treated as a replicate. For sorted subsets, approximately 200 ng of genomic DNA, equivalent to 25,000 to 35,000 T cell genomes, went into each replicate PCR. Purified libraries were quantified with a Qubit 3.0 fluorometer, sized on a Bioanalyzer 2100, and re-quantified with the KAPA Library Quantification kit. Every immunoSEQ 96-well plate was sequenced on a separate single-read 150-cycle Illumina NextSeq 550 flow cell. The source study handled its data this way. The immunoSEQ output contained only junctional sequences without quality scores, so filtering could not match that applied to full-length reads. Sequences were annotated with PyIR, a Python wrapper for IgBLAST v1.9, and V/J genes and CDR3 were assigned using IMGT germline references. Reads with weak V/J assignments (E-value above 1e-6), missing CDR3, stop codons, out-of-frame junctions, or ambiguous translated residues were removed. V3J clonotypes were defined as sequences sharing an identical inferred V gene, J gene, and CDR3 amino acid sequence. Percentage overlap between repertoires was computed as shared unique clonotypes divided by the size of the smaller repertoire. Repertoire richness was assessed with RTK rarefaction, the Chao1 estimator, and Recon v2.1 estimates of unobserved clonotypes. OLGA was used to compute generation probabilities for all TCRbeta clonotypes that the gDNA method yielded from a few donors. The immuneACCESS repertoire file appears here via TCRdb, limited to in-frame rearrangements. These files lack a portion of the clones; in checked studies, under half of the deficit traces to unresolved V genes, and the cause of the others is not known. The D gene and trimming were derived from the DNA, and the V and J assignments and clone size from that table. In this sample the table shows roughly 400,000 clones, roughly 96% of which occur a single time. The ten largest clones capture approximately 0.32% of the sample.

The donors were healthy, HIV-negative adults with no recently reported acute infections or vaccinations. All donors were Caucasian adults living in Nashville, Tennessee, USA. CD8 memory samples were composed of magnetically selected CD45RO+ cells combined with CCR7-negative CD45RA+ effector memory (TemRA) cells. Blood was obtained by leukapheresis, after which PBMCs were separated by Ficoll-Histopaque density gradient centrifugation and cryopreserved in liquid nitrogen vapor phase. Analytical flow cytometry was used to check the purity and quantity of each magnetically sorted T cell population. Genomic DNA was isolated from every sorted fraction and measured by UV absorbance on a Nanodrop 2000c. The sample taken for sequencing was memory CD8+ T cells sorted from blood. Read against the paper, the sample's cell subset or site label means: CD45RO+ cells pooled with CCR7-negative TemRA cells. The sequence derives from a young man in good health.

The bases read TGTGCCAGCAGCATTAGCGGAAGTTCCTACGAGCAGTACTTC. Its amino acids are CASSISGSSYEQYF. Here the chain combines TRBV5-6 and TRBJ2-7; the D gene is perhaps TRBD2, from 6 matching bases. CDR1 SGHDT and CDR2 YYEEEE are derived from the germline V gene. The cysteine opens and the phenylalanine closes a CDR3 of 14 amino acids. Only the CDR3 DNA stays, 42 bases, in frame from base 1. V is shortened by 4 bases, J by 1 base, and the region joining them spans 12 bases.